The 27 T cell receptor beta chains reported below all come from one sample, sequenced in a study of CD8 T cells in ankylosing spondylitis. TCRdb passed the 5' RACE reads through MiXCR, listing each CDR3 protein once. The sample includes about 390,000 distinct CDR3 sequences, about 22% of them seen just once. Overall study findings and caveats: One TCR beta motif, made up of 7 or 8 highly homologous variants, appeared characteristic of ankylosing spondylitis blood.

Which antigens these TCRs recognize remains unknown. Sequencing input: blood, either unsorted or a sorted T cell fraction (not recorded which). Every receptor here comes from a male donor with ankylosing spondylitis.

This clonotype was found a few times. In DNA form, the CDR3 reads TGCGCCAGCAGCCACGGGTATAGCGGAAGCACAGATACGCAGTATTTT. Protein: CASSHGYSGSTDTQYF. The V gene is TRBV5-1, the J gene TRBJ2-3, with D possibly matching TRBD2 (6 bases). V lost 4 bases and J lost 0, with 15 bases in between. Per the germline V gene, CDR1 is SGHRS and CDR2 is YFSETQ. The CDR3 loop spans 16 amino acids.

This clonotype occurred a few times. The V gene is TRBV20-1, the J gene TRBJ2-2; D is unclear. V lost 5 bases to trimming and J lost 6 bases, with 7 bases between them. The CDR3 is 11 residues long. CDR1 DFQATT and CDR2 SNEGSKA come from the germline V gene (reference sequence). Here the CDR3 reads CSAPAAGELFF. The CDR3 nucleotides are TGCAGTGCTCCGGCCGCCGGGGAGCTGTTTTTT.

The CDR3 DNA reads TGCAGCGTTGAAGTAGGGGGAAAGGACACTGAAGCTTTCTTT. Translation gives CSVEVGGKDTEAFF. This chain uses TRBV29-1 with TRBJ1-1, with D possibly being TRBD1 (6 bases). Germline loops: CDR1 SQVTM, CDR2 ANQGSEA. Trimming cost V 1 base and J 3 bases, with 12 bases left between them. This CDR3 region has 14 residues.

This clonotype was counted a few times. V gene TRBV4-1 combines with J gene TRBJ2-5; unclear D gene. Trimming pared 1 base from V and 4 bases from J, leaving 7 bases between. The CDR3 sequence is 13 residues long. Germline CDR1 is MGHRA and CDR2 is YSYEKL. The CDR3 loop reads CASSQGSLETQYF. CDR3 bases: TGCGCCAGCAGCCAAGGTAGCCTAGAGACCCAGTACTTC.

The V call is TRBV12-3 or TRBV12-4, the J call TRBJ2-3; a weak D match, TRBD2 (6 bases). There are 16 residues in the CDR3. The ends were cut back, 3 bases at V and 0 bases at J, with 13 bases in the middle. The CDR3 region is CASSLGVAESTDTQYF. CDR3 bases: TGTGCCAGCAGTTTGGGGGTAGCGGAAAGCACAGATACGCAGTATTTT.

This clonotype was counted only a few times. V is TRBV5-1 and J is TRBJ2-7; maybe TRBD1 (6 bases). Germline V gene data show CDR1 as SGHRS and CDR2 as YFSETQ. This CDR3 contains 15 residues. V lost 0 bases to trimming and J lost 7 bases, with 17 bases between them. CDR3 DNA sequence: TGCGCCAGCAGCTTGGAACTGGGCCGAGGGGGAGAGCAGTACTTC. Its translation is CASSLELGRGGEQYF.

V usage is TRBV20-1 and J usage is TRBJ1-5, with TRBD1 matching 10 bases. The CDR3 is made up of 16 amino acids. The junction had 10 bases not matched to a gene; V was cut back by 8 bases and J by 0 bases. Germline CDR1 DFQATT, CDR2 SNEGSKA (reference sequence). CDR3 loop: CSTGGTGAYSNQPQHF. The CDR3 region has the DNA TGCAGTACGGGGGGGACAGGGGCATATAGCAATCAGCCCCAGCATTTT.

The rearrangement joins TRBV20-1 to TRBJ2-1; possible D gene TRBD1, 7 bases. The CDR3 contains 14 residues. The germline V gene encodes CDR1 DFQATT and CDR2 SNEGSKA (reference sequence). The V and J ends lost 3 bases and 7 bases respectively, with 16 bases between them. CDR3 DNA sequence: TGCAGTGCTAGCCGCGGGACAGACGGGAATGAGCAGTTCTTC. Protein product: CSASRGTDGNEQFF.

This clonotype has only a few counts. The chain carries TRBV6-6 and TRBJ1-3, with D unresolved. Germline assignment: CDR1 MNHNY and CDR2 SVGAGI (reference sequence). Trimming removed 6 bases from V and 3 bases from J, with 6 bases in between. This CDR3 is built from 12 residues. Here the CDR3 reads CASRAGGNTIYF. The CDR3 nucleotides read TGTGCCAGCAGGGCCGGTGGAAACACCATATATTTT.

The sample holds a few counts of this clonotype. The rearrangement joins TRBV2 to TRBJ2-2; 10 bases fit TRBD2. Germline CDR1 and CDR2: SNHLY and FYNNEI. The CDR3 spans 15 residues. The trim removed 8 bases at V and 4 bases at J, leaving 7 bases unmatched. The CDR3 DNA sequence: TGTGCCAGCGATTGGACTAGCGGTCGCACCGGGGAGCTGTTTTTT. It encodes CASDWTSGRTGELFF.

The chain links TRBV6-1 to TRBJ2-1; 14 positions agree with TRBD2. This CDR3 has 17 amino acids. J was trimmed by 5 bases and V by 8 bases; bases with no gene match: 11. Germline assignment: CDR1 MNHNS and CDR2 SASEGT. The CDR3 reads CASLPKGTSGRNNEQFF. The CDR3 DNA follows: TGTGCCAGCCTACCTAAGGGGACTAGCGGGAGAAACAATGAGCAGTTCTTC.

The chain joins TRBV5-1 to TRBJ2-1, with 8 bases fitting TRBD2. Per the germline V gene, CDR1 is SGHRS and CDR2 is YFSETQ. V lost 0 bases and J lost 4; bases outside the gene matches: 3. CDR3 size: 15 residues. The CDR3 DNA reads TGCGCCAGCAGCTTGGTTACTAGCGGATACAATGAGCAGTTCTTC. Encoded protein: CASSLVTSGYNEQFF.

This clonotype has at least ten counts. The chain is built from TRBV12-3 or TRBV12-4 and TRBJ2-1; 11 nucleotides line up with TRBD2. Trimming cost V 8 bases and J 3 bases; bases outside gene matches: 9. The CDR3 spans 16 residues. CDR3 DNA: TGTGCCAGCGAGGACCTCGGACTAGCGGGCTACAATGAGCAGTTCTTC. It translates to CASEDLGLAGYNEQFF.

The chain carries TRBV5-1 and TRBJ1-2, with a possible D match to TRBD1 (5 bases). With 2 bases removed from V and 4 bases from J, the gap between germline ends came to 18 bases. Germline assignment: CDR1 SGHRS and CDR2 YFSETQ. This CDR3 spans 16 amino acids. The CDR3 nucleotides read TGCGCCAGCAGCTTACTTACCCAGGGTCCCAGCTATGGCTACACCTTC. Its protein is CASSLLTQGPSYGYTF.

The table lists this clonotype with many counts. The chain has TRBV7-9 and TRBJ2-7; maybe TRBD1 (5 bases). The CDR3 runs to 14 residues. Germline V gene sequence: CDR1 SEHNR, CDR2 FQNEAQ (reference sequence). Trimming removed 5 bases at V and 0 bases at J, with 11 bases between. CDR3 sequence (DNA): TGTGCCAGCAGCCCGCGACAGCGCTCCTACGAGCAGTACTTC. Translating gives CASSPRQRSYEQYF. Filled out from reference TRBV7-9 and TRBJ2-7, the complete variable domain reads DTGVSQNPRHKITKRGQNVTFRCDPISEHNRLYWYRQTLGQGPEFLTYFQNEAQLEKSRLLSDRFSAERPKGSFSTLEIQRTEQGDSAMYLCASSPRQRSYEQYFGPGTRLTVT.

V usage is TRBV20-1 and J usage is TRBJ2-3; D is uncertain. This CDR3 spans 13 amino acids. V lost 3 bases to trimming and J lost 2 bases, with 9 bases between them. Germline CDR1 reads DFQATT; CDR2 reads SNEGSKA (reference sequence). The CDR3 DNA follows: TGCAGTGCTAGGGATGGCTTCACAGATACGCAGTATTTT. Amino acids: CSARDGFTDTQYF.

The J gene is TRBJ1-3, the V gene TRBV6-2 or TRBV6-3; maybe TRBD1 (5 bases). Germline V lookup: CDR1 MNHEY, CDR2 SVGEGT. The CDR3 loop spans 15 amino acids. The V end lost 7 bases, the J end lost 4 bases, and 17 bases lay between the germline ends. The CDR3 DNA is TGTGCCAGCACCCGACCAGAGGGGCCCGGAAACACCATATATTTT. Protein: CASTRPEGPGNTIYF.

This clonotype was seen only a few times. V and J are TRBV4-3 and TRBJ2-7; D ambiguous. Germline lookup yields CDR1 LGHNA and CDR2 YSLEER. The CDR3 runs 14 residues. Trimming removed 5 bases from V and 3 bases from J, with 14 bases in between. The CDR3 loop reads CASSKRAYDYEQYF. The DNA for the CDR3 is TGCGCCAGCAGCAAAAGAGCCTATGACTACGAGCAGTACTTC.

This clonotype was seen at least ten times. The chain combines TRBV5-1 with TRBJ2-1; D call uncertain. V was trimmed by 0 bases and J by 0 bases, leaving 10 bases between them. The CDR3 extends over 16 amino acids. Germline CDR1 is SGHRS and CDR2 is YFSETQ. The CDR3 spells CASSLDGGDSYNEQFF. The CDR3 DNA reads TGCGCCAGCAGCTTGGACGGCGGAGACTCCTACAATGAGCAGTTCTTC.

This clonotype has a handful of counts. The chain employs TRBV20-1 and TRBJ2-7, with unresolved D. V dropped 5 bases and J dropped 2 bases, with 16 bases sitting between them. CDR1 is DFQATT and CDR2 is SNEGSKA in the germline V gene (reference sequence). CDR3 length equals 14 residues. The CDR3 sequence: CSASSSTYPYEQYF. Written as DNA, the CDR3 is TGCAGTGCTTCCTCCTCGACCTACCCCTACGAGCAGTACTTC.

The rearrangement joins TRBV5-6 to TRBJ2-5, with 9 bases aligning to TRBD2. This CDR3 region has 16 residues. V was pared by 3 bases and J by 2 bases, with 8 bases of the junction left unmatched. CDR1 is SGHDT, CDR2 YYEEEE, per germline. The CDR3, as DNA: TGTGCCAGCAGCTCTGTTCGTAGCGGGAGACAAGAGACCCAGTACTTC. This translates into CASSSVRSGRQETQYF.

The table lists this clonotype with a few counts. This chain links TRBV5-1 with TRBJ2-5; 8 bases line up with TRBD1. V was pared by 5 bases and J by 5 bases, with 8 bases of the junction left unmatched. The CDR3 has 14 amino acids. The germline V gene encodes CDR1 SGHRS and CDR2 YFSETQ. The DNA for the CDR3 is TGCGCCAGCAGTCCAGGGGGCTATGCGGAGACCCAGTACTTC. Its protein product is CASSPGGYAETQYF.

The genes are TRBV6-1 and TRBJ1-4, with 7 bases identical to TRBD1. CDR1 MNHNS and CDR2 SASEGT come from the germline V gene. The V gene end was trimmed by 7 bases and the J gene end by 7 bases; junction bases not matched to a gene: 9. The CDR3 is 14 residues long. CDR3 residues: CASTRRGTAEKLFF. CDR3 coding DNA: TGTGCCAGCACCCGTCGGGGGACAGCTGAAAAACTGTTTTTT.

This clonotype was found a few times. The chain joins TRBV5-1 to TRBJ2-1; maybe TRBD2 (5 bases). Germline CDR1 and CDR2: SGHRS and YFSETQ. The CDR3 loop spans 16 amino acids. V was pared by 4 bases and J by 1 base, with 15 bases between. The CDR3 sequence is CASSVQDGGSYNEQFF. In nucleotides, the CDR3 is TGCGCCAGCAGCGTCCAGGACGGCGGGTCCTACAATGAGCAGTTCTTC.

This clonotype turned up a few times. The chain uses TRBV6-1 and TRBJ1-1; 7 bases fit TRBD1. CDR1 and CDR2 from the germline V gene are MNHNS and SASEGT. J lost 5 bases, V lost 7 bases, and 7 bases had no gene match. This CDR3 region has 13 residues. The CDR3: CASTQGPGTEAFF. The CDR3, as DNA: TGTGCCAGCACACAGGGGCCAGGGACTGAAGCTTTCTTT.

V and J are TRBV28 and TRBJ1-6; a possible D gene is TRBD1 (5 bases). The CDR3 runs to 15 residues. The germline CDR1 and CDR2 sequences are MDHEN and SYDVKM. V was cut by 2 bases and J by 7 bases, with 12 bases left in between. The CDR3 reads CASSLPDSLNSPLHF. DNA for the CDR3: TGTGCCAGCAGTTTACCCGACAGCTTAAATTCACCCCTCCACTTT.

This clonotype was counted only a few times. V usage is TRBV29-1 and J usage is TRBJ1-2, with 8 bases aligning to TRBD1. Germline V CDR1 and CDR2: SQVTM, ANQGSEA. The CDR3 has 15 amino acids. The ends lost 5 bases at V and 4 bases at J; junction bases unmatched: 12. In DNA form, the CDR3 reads TGCAGCGTTCGAGGACAGGGCGGATTTGGCTATGGCTACACCTTC. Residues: CSVRGQGGFGYGYTF. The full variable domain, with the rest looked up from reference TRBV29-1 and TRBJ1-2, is SAVISQKPSRDICQRGTSLTIQCQVDSQVTMMFWYRQQPGQSLTLIATANQGSEATYESGFVIDKFPISRPNLTFSTLTVSNMSPEDSSIYLCSVRGQGGFGYGYTFGSGTRLTVV.